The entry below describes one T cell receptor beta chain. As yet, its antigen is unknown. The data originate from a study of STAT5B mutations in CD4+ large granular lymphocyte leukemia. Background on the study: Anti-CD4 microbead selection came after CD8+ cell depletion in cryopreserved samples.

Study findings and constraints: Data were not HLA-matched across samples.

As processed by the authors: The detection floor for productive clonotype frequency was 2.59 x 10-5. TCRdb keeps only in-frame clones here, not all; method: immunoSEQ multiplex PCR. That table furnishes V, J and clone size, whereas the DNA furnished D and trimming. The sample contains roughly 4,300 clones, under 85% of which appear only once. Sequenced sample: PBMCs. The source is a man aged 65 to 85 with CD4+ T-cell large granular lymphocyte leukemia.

The CDR3 DNA sequence: TGTGCCAGCAGCTTCTCTGGAAACACCATATATTTT. As protein: CASSFSGNTIYF. This chain links TRBV7-9 with TRBJ1-3, with D hard to call. The V end lost 3 bases, the J end lost 0 bases, and 0 bases lay between the germline ends. Germline CDR1 and CDR2: SEHNR and FQNEAQ (reference sequence). This CDR3 spans 12 amino acids.